Listed below are T cell receptor beta chains from one sample, sequenced in a study of T cells expressing NK-cell markers. TCRdb re-called the 5' RACE reads and catalogs CDR3 proteins one per entry, DNA excluded. This sample's table has 150,000 to 200,000 distinct CDR3 sequences. Sample: blood T cells: a sorted CD56 or NKG2C T cell subset, CD4+ or CD8+ T cells, or bulk PBMC T cells (not recorded which). The source is a woman aged 18-69 years in good health. Each CDR3 is given with its conserved first and last residue.

j_call v_call cdr3_aa
TRBJ1-5 TRBV27 CASSSGNQPQHF
TRBJ2-1 TRBV5-1 CASSLAGGEFNEQFF
TRBJ2-5 TRBV5-1 CASRGLGQVQETQYF
TRBJ1-2 TRBV20-1 CSAKGEGGYTF
TRBJ1-5 TRBV7-2 CASSVTVSNSNQPQHF
TRBJ2-7 TRBV6-1 CASRTESSSYEQYF
TRBJ2-3 TRBV3-1 CASSQGVYTQYF
TRBJ2-3 TRBV9 CASSVAGGPPDTQYF
TRBJ1-2 TRBV4-1 CASSQESRYTF
TRBJ2-3 TRBV4-1 CASSQEGGTSFPDTQYF
TRBJ2-2 TRBV18 CASSETLAGDTGELFF
TRBJ2-7 TRBV4-1 CASSQERPVSYEQYF
TRBJ2-7 TRBV5-1 CASSLAYTAYEQYF
TRBJ2-1 TRBV10-3 CAIRGVAGNYNEQFF
TRBJ2-1 TRBV5-4 CASSFSREVVYNEQFF
TRBJ2-3 TRBV20-1 CSARDDSGGLSDTQYF
TRBJ2-7 TRBV4-1 CASSQERPLVYEQYF
TRBJ1-5 TRBV6-2/TRBV6-3 CASSYTQGDNQPQHF
TRBJ2-4 TRBV5-1 CASSPSGELAKNIQYF
TRBJ2-1 TRBV5-1 CASSLGTANNEQFF